A single sample is the source of the 9 T cell receptor delta chains below, sequenced in a study of gamma-delta T cells after stem cell transplantation. TCRdb processed the RT-PCR reads again with the CATT caller. In the table there are 11,000 to 15,000 delta-chain clones, roughly 32% of which are singletons. The sample comprised gamma-delta T cells. All receptors derive from a human donor. It is not recorded whose cells these are; they may come from a transplant donor.

In its sample, this clone was seen a few times. The rearrangement uses TRDV2 and TRDJ1; weak D call: TRDD3 (5 bases). Germline CDR1 and CDR2: GEAIGNYY and EKD. The CDR3 consists of 16 residues. The V end was cut by 0 bases, the J end by 0 bases, with 13 bases between. In DNA, the CDR3 is TGTGCCTGTGACACCGTAAGAAAGGGGGACACCGATAAACTCATCTTT. It yields the protein CACDTVRKGDTDKLIF.

The chain links TRAV29/DV5 to TRDJ3; 11 positions agree with TRDD3. This CDR3 contains 19 residues. The V segment lost 1 base and the J segment 2 bases; nucleotides outside the gene matches: 8. Germline V CDR1 and CDR2: NSMFDY, ISSIKDK. DNA for the CDR3: TGTGCAGCAAGCTTAAGACTGGGGGATAAGACCTGGGACACCCGACAGATGTTTTTC. Protein: CAASLRLGDKTWDTRQMFF.

The V call is TRDV1, the J call TRDJ1; D is ambiguous. Trimming cost V 2 bases and J 2 bases, with 9 bases left between them. Germline CDR1 reads TSWWSYY; CDR2 reads QGS. The CDR3 spans 14 residues. The CDR3 loop is CALGEKSRTDKLIF. CDR3 nucleotide sequence: TGTGCTCTTGGGGAAAAAAGTCGAACCGATAAACTCATCTTT.

Of note for this clone: Mismatch with germline at one junction end may stem from a read error. This chain connects TRDV3 to TRDJ1, with D perhaps TRDD3 (5 bases). This CDR3 has 20 residues. CDR1 and CDR2 (germline): TVYSNPD, GDNSRS (reference sequence). CDR3 region: CAFYSPDYLLWATSTDTLIF. The CDR3 DNA is TGTGCCTTTTATTCCCCTGACTATCTCCTGTGGGCTACCTCCACCGATACACTCATCTTT.

This clone was detected a few times. This chain uses TRDV2 with TRDJ2; 12 bases are shared with TRDD3. Germline CDR1 GEAIGNYY, CDR2 EKD. The length of the CDR3 is 17 residues. J lost 0 bases, V lost 1 base, and 2 bases had no gene match. CDR3 sequence (DNA): TGTGCCTGTGACACACTGGGGGATACAGCTTTGACAGCACAACTCTTCTTT. Protein sequence: CACDTLGDTALTAQLFF.

The chain has TRDV1 and TRDJ2; 7 bases are shared with TRDD3. Per the germline V gene, CDR1 is TSWWSYY and CDR2 is QGS. The trim removed 0 bases at V and 0 bases at J, leaving 13 bases unmatched. CDR3 size: 20 residues. CDR3 loop: CALGELNTGGWFPLTAQLFF. DNA of the CDR3: TGTGCTCTTGGGGAACTAAATACAGGGGGATGGTTTCCTTTGACAGCACAACTCTTCTTT.

The CDR3 DNA reads as TGTGCCTGTGACAACAGTAATTTTGGGGGGGCCGGATACACCGATAAACTCATCTTT. It specifies CACDNSNFGGAGYTDKLIF. The V and J genes are TRDV2 and TRDJ1; tentatively, D is TRDD3 (6 bases). The germline V and J ends were trimmed by 2 bases and 0 bases, with 24 bases remaining between them. This CDR3 has 19 amino acids. Germline CDR1 GEAIGNYY, CDR2 EKD.

This chain links TRDV3 with TRDJ1; TRDD3 agrees at 10 bases. The CDR3 sequence is 20 residues long. The germline V gene encodes CDR1 TVYSNPD and CDR2 GDNSRS (reference sequence). V was pared by 2 bases and J by 1 base, with 22 bases of the junction left unmatched. The CDR3 protein is CAFSSYPTYWGIPLTDKLIF. CDR3 in DNA: TGTGCCTTTTCTTCCTACCCGACGTACTGGGGGATTCCACTCACCGATAAACTCATCTTT.

This clone was seen only a few times. The rearrangement links TRDV2 to TRDJ1; TRDD3 matches 9 bases. The CDR3 sequence is 16 residues long. V dropped 6 bases and J dropped 6; count of bases not matched to a gene: 16. Germline-derived CDR1 and CDR2 are GEAIGNYY and EKD. The CDR3 nucleotides are TGTGCCTGTCCCTCGGGGGATACTGCTCGGAAAAATAAACTCATCTTT. It encodes CACPSGDTARKNKLIF.